This T cell receptor (beta chain) appears in the sequencing data of a study of blood T cell repertoires in COVID-19. Study at large: Samples taken during acute and convalescent COVID-19 were collected in the United States, Italy and Spain. In each case, the material was cDNA or gDNA derived from T cells, B-cell-depleted T cells, or PBMCs.

Original handling: Reference gene primer amplification in the assay estimated nucleated cell counts. Sequencing was performed with immunoSEQ multiplex PCR; in TCRdb, only in-frame clones are kept and a portion is missing. V, J and clone size derive from that table, while D and trimming were established from the DNA sequence. The sample holds around 150,000 clones; about 85% are singletons and the top ten take about 3%. The TCR sequence derives from a human donor with acute or convalescent COVID-19. The donor label of this sample is uncertain. Sample: peripheral blood.

The CDR3 DNA reads as TGTGCCAGCAGTCCAGACAGGGGAAGAAGTGGCTACACCTTC. As protein: CASSPDRGRSGYTF. The genes are TRBV27 and TRBJ1-2; TRBD1 matches 8 bases. Germline CDR1 and CDR2: MNHEY and SMNVEV (reference sequence). Germline trimming cut 5 bases from V and 7 bases from J; bases unmatched to any gene: 9. This CDR3 region has 14 residues.